This TCR beta chain is from a study of Ad26.COV2.S vaccination and SARS-CoV-2 variants. Study overall: Doses of Ad26.COV2.S were injected into muscle once or twice, 56 days apart.

The CDR3 spans 15 residues. The V segment lost 0 bases and the J segment 10 bases; nucleotides outside the gene matches: 8. Germline V lookup: CDR1 GTSNPN, CDR2 SVGIG (reference sequence). Clones were sequenced by immunoSEQ multiplex PCR, and TCRdb holds only the in-frame ones, with some missing. The sample comprises about half a million clones, around 89% of which are singletons, and approximately 1.7% rests with the top ten. Comments on this clone: Its antigen is as yet unknown.

Whole-study findings and limits: Following vaccination, spike-specific CD8+ and CD4+ T cell responses reportedly exhibited substantial breadth. Vaccinees displayed broader spike-specific TCR repertoires than placebo recipients.

Treatment meaning: some 20 received Ad26.COV2.S at low or high dose, single or two shots; about 5 received placebo; per-sample allocation not given. Sampling took place 63 days after the first vaccine or placebo injection. The individual, an adult aged 18-55 years, was a donor in Boston. The sample was peripheral blood, taken in a trial of Ad26.COV2.S vaccine versus placebo. This rearrangement joins TRBV30 to TRBJ1-6; TRBD1 matches at 8 bases. The receptor was derived from a person aged 18-65 years who received the Ad26.COV2.S COVID-19 vaccine or a placebo. The CDR3 sequence is CAWSVRGQVRSPLHF. The CDR3 nucleotides read TGTGCCTGGAGTGTACGGGGACAGGTTCGGTCACCCCTCCACTTT.